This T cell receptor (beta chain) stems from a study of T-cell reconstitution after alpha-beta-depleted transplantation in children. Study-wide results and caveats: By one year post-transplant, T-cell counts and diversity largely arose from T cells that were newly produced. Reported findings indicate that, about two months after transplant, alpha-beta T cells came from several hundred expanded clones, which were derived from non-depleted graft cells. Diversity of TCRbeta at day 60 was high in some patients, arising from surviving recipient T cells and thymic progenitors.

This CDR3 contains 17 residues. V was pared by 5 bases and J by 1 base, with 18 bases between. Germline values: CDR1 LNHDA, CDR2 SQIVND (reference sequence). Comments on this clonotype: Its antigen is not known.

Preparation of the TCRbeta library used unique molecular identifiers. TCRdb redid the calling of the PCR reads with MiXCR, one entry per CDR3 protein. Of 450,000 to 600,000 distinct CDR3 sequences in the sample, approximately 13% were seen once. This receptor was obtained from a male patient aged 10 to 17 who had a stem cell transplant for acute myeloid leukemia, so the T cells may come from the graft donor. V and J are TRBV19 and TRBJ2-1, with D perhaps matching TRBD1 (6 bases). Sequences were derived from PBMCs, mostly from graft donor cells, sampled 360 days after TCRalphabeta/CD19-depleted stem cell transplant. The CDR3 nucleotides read TGTGCCAGTAGTGGGGACAATCCCCAAGGGTCCTACAATGAGCAGTTCTTC. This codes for CASSGDNPQGSYNEQFF.